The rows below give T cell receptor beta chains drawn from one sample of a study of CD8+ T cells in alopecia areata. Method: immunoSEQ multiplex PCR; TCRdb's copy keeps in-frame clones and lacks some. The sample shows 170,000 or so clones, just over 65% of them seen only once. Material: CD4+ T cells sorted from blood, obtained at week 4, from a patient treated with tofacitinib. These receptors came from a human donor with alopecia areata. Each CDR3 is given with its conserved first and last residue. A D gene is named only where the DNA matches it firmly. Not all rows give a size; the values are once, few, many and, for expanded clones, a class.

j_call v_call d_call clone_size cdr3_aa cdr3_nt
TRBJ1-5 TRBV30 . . CAWSVLTANQPQHF TGTGCCTGGAGTGTACTGACAGCAAATCAGCCCCAGCATTTT
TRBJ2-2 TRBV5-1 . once CASSGRSNTGELFF TGCGCCAGCAGCGGCAGATCTAACACCGGGGAGCTGTTTTTT
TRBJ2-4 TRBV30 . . CAWSVKGAKNIQYF TGTGCCTGGAGTGTAAAGGGTGCCAAAAACATTCAGTACTTC
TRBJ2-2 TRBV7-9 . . CASSLEVVTGELFF TGTGCCAGCAGCTTAGAAGTGGTTACCGGGGAGCTGTTTTTT
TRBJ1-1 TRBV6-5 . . CATESGGMNTEAFF TGTGCCACCGAGAGCGGAGGCATGAACACTGAAGCTTTCTTT
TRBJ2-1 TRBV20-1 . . CSANRRPQFF TGCAGTGCTAATAGGAGACCCCAGTTCTTC
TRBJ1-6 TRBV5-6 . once CASSALSGTNSPLHF TGTGCCAGCAGTGCCCTATCGGGGACCAATTCACCCCTCCACTTT
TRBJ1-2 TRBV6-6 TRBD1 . CASSRGQGGYTF TGTGCCAGCAGTCGCGGACAGGGCGGCTACACCTTC
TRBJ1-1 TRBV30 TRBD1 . CAWRRTGEAFF TGTGCCTGGAGGAGGACAGGGGAAGCTTTCTTT
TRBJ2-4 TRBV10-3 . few CAISDDGTFLAKNIQYF TGTGCCATCAGTGATGACGGAACCTTTCTAGCCAAAAACATTCAGTACTTC
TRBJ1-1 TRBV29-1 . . CSAGRNTEAFF TGCAGCGCTGGACGGAACACTGAAGCTTTCTTT
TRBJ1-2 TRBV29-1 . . CSVEDLPGNYGYTF TGCAGCGTTGAAGATCTACCAGGGAACTATGGCTACACCTTC
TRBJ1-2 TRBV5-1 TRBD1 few CASSQKGTGDFYGYTF TGCGCCAGCAGCCAAAAAGGGACAGGGGATTTCTATGGCTACACCTTC
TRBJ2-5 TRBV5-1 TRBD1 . CASSLMGDRAETQYF TGCGCCAGCAGCTTGATGGGGGACAGGGCTGAGACCCAGTACTTC